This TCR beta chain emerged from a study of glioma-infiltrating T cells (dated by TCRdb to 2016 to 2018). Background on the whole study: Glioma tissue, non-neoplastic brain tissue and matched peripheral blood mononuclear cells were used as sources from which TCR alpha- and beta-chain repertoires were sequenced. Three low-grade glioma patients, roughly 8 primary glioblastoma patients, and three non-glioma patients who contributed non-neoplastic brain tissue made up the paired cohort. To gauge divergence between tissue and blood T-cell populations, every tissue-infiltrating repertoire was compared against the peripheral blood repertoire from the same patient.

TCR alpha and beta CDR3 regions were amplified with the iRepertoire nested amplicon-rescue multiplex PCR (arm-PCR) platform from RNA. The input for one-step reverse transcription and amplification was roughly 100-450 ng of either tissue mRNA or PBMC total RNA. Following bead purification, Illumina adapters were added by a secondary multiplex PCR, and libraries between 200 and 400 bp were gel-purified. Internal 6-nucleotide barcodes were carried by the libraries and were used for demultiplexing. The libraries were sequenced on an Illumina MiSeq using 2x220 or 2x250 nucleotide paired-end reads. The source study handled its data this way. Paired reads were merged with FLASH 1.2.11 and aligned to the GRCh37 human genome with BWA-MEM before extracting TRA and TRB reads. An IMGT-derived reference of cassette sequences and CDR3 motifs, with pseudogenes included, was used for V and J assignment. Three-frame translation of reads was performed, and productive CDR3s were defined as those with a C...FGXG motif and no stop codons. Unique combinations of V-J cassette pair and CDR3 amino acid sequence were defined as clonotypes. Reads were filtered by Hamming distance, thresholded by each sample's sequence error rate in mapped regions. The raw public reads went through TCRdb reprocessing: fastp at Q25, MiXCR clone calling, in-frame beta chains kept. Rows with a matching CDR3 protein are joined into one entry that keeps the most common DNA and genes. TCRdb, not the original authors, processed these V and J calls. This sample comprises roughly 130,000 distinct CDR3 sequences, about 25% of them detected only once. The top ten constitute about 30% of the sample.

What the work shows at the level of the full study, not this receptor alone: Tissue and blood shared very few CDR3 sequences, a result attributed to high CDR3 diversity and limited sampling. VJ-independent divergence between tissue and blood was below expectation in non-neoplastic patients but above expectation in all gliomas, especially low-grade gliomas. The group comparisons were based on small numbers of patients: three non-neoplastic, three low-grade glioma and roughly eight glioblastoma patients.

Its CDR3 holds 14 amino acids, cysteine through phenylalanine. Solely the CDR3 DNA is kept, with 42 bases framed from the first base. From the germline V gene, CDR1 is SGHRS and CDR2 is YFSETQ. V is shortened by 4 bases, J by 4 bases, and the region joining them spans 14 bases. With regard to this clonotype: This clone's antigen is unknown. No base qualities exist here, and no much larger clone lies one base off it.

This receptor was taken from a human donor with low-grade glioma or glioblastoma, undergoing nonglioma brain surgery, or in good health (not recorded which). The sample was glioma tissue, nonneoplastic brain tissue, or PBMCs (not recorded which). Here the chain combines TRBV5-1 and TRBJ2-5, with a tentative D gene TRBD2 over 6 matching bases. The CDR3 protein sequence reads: CASSGTVGGETQYF. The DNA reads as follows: TGCGCCAGCAGCGGGACGGTCGGGGGAGAGACCCAGTACTTC.